These T cell receptor beta chains were read from a single sample in a study of cytomegalovirus exposure and HLA in healthy donors. Profiling relied on immunoSEQ multiplex PCR, and the TCRdb table lists in-frame clones only, not all of them. Here the sample spans around 130,000 clones, about 80% being singletons. Input material: PBMCs. These receptors were obtained from a woman under 30 in good health and CMV-seronegative. CDR3s include the opening cysteine and the closing phenylalanine or tryptophan. A D gene is named only where the DNA matches it firmly. Part of the rows lack a size; the others show once, few, many or a class for expanded clones.

CDR3aa: CASSVLLTGSSFF; CDR3nt: TGTGCCAGCAGCGTACTATTGACAGGGAGTTCTTTCTTT; j_gene: TRBJ1-1; d_gene: TRBD1; abundance: .; v_gene: TRBV5-6
CDR3aa: CASSQSIRAQGASYEQYF; CDR3nt: TGTGCCAGCAGCCAATCGATCCGCGCCCAGGGGGCCTCCTACGAGCAGTACTTC; j_gene: TRBJ2-7; d_gene: TRBD1; abundance: once; v_gene: TRBV16
CDR3aa: CASSLMGRVGEAFF; CDR3nt: TGTGCCAGCAGTTTAATGGGCAGGGTAGGTGAAGCTTTCTTT; j_gene: TRBJ1-1; d_gene: .; abundance: once; v_gene: TRBV27
CDR3aa: CASSLNVASGSPGANVLTF; CDR3nt: TGTGCCAGCAGCTTAAATGTAGCTTCAGGGTCCCCTGGGGCCAACGTCCTGACTTTC; j_gene: TRBJ2-6; d_gene: .; abundance: .; v_gene: TRBV11-2
CDR3aa: CASSPRGGDGYTF; CDR3nt: TGTGCCAGCTCACCCAGAGGGGGCGATGGCTACACCTTC; j_gene: TRBJ1-2; d_gene: TRBD1; abundance: .; v_gene: TRBV18
CDR3aa: CASSDSVPGQYTEAFF; CDR3nt: TGTGCCAGCAGTGACTCGGTCCCGGGACAGTACACTGAAGCTTTCTTT; j_gene: TRBJ1-1; d_gene: TRBD1; abundance: once; v_gene: TRBV6-4
CDR3aa: CASNRDSYNSPLHF; CDR3nt: TGTGCCAGCAACCGGGACAGCTATAATTCACCCCTCCACTTT; j_gene: TRBJ1-6; d_gene: TRBD1; abundance: .; v_gene: TRBV5-8
CDR3aa: CASSLVQYGEQYF; CDR3nt: TGTGCCAGCAGCTTAGTACAGTATGGCGAGCAGTACTTC; j_gene: TRBJ2-7; d_gene: .; abundance: .; v_gene: TRBV11-2
CDR3aa: CASSLWALTETQYF; CDR3nt: TGTGCCAGCAGCTTGTGGGCCCTGACGGAGACCCAGTACTTC; j_gene: TRBJ2-5; d_gene: .; abundance: .; v_gene: TRBV5-5
CDR3aa: CASSPGFLSGNTIYF; CDR3nt: TGTGCTAGTTCCCCAGGTTTCCTTTCTGGAAACACCATATATTTT; j_gene: TRBJ1-3; d_gene: .; abundance: .; v_gene: TRBV12-5
CDR3aa: CASARGGAYNEQFF; CDR3nt: TGTGCCAGCGCGAGGGGGGGGGCGTACAATGAGCAGTTCTTC; j_gene: TRBJ2-1; d_gene: .; abundance: .; v_gene: TRBV9
CDR3aa: CASTLTSQETQYF; CDR3nt: TGTGCCAGCACCCTGACTTCCCAAGAGACCCAGTACTTC; j_gene: TRBJ2-5; d_gene: .; abundance: .; v_gene: TRBV25-1
CDR3aa: CASSQESEEGQMNEQFF; CDR3nt: TGCGCCAGCAGCCAAGAGAGTGAGGAGGGCCAGATGAATGAGCAGTTCTTC; j_gene: TRBJ2-1; d_gene: .; abundance: .; v_gene: TRBV4-1
CDR3aa: CASSPRLNSPLHF; CDR3nt: TGTGCCAGCTCACCCCGGTTAAATTCACCCCTCCACTTT; j_gene: TRBJ1-6; d_gene: .; abundance: .; v_gene: TRBV18
CDR3aa: CASSSGVEDTQYF; CDR3nt: TGTGCCAGCAGTTCGGGGGTTGAAGATACGCAGTATTTT; j_gene: TRBJ2-3; d_gene: .; abundance: .; v_gene: TRBV27
CDR3aa: CASSTPGQSNEKLFF; CDR3nt: TGTGCCAGCAGTACCCCGGGACAGTCTAATGAAAAACTGTTTTTT; j_gene: TRBJ1-4; d_gene: TRBD1; abundance: .; v_gene: TRBV2
CDR3aa: CASSPRTGYYEQYF; CDR3nt: TGTGCCAGTAGTCCTCGGACAGGGTACTACGAGCAGTACTTC; j_gene: TRBJ2-7; d_gene: TRBD1; abundance: .; v_gene: TRBV19
CDR3aa: CASSLAGGTNTEAFF; CDR3nt: TGTGCCAGCAGCTTAGCGGGGGGGACGAACACTGAAGCTTTCTTT; j_gene: TRBJ1-1; d_gene: .; abundance: .; v_gene: TRBV11-2
CDR3aa: CASTQISGTDTQYF; CDR3nt: TGCGCCAGCACACAGATTAGCGGCACAGATACGCAGTATTTT; j_gene: TRBJ2-3; d_gene: .; abundance: .; v_gene: TRBV5-1
CDR3aa: CASSIVPQALAKNIQYF; CDR3nt: TGTGCCAGTAGTATAGTCCCACAGGCACTAGCCAAAAACATTCAGTACTTC; j_gene: TRBJ2-4; d_gene: .; abundance: .; v_gene: TRBV19
CDR3aa: CASSLGGFSNQPQHF; CDR3nt: TGCGCCAGCAGCTTGGGAGGTTTTAGCAATCAGCCCCAGCATTTT; j_gene: TRBJ1-5; d_gene: .; abundance: .; v_gene: TRBV5-1
CDR3aa: CASSAGLAASTDTQYF; CDR3nt: TGTGCCAGCAGCGCCGGACTAGCGGCTAGCACAGATACGCAGTATTTT; j_gene: TRBJ2-3; d_gene: TRBD2; abundance: few; v_gene: TRBV7-2